These 31 T cell receptor beta chains share one sample of origin, sequenced in a study of T cell repertoires and HLA-DP antigens. No antigen is known for these receptors. Measured with immunoSEQ multiplex PCR; TCRdb has only the in-frame clones, and not every one. The table lists over 100,000 clones, about 91% of them singletons, with more than 0.25% in the top ten. The specimen sequenced was CD4+ T cells from PBMCs. Receptors were obtained from a woman younger than 35 in good health and CMV-seronegative.

V usage is TRBV7-8 and J usage is TRBJ1-4; no firm D call. Germline assignment: CDR1 SGHVS and CDR2 FQNEAQ. V dropped 5 bases and J dropped 6 bases, with 10 bases sitting between them. This CDR3 region has 13 residues. The DNA for the CDR3 is TGTGCCAGCAGCCCGCGGTGGGATGAAAAACTGTTTTTT. Translated: CASSPRWDEKLFF.

The gene calls are TRBV18 and TRBJ1-1; D perhaps matches TRBD1 (5 bases). The length of the CDR3 is 13 residues. The ends were cut back, 6 bases at V and 0 bases at J, with 8 bases in the middle. CDR1 and CDR2 from the germline V gene are KGHSH and LQKENI. The CDR3 DNA reads as TGTGCCAGCTCGACAGATATGAACACTGAAGCTTTCTTT. This translates into CASSTDMNTEAFF.

V and J are TRBV7-8 and TRBJ2-7, with 9 positions matching TRBD2. Looked up from germline, CDR1 is SGHVS and CDR2 is FQNEAQ. The CDR3 extends over 15 amino acids. With V trimmed by 1 base and J by 5 bases, 6 bases remained unmatched. The CDR3 DNA is TGTGCCAGCAGCTTAGAACGGCTAGCGGGGAACGAGCAGTACTTC. Its translation: CASSLERLAGNEQYF.

The rearrangement joins TRBV7-8 to TRBJ1-6; possibly TRBD1 for D (6 bases). CDR1 and CDR2 from the germline V gene are SGHVS and FQNEAQ. The CDR3 contains 16 residues. Between the trimmed V and J ends, which lost 1 base and 8 bases, there was a span of 15 bases. As DNA, the CDR3 is TGTGCCAGCAGCTTAGAGGGCGGGGGGCCTTATTCACCCCTCCACTTT. This gives the protein CASSLEGGGPYSPLHF. Full variable domain (remainder filled in from reference TRBV7-8 and TRBJ1-6): GAGVSQSPRYKVAKRGQDVALRCDPISGHVSLFWYQQALGQGPEFLTYFQNEAQLDKSGLPSDRFFAERPEGSVSTLKIQRTQQEDSAVYLCASSLEGGGPYSPLHFGNGTRLTVT.

The V call is TRBV19, the J call TRBJ1-6, with TRBD1 matching 7 bases. Losses at the gene ends were 10 bases for V and 10 bases for J; bases not matched to a gene: 16. The CDR3 runs to 15 residues. From germline, CDR1 is LNHDA and CDR2 SQIVND (reference sequence). Here the CDR3 reads CATHPEQGFSSPLHF. CDR3 bases: TGTGCCACCCACCCCGAACAGGGGTTTAGCTCACCCCTCCACTTT. Combining the CDR3 with reference TRBV19 and TRBJ1-6 gives the whole variable domain DGGITQSPKYLFRKEGQNVTLSCEQNLNHDAMYWYRQDPGQGLRLIYYSQIVNDFQKGDIAEGYSVSREKKESFPLTVTSAQKNPTAFYLCATHPEQGFSSPLHFGNGTRLTVT.

The chain employs TRBV4-1 and TRBJ2-7; no reliable D call. The CDR3 sequence is 14 residues long. Germline assignment: CDR1 MGHRA and CDR2 YSYEKL. Between the trimmed V and J ends, which lost 1 base and 3 bases, there was a span of 10 bases. The DNA for the CDR3 is TGCGCCAGCAGCCAAGTTCCCTTAGACTACGAGCAGTACTTC. Its translation: CASSQVPLDYEQYF.

The genes are TRBV15 and TRBJ2-3, with 7 bases identical to TRBD2. From germline, CDR1 is LNHNV and CDR2 YYDKDF (reference sequence). The CDR3 sequence is 15 residues long. Germline trimming cut 1 base from V and 4 bases from J; bases unmatched to any gene: 5. The DNA of the CDR3 is TGTGCCACCAGCAGAGGCGGGGGAGGGGCAGATACGCAGTATTTT. Its protein product is CATSRGGGGADTQYF. Looking up the rest from reference TRBV15 and TRBJ2-3 gives the full variable domain: DAMVIQNPRYQVTQFGKPVTLSCSQTLNHNVMYWYQQKSSQAPKLLFHYYDKDFNNEADTPDNFQSRRPNTSFCFLDIRSPGLGDTAMYLCATSRGGGGADTQYFGPGTRLTVL.

The CDR3 spells CASSSPGLAGARGETQYF. CDR3 nucleotide sequence: TGTGCCAGCAGTTCCCCGGGACTAGCGGGGGCCCGGGGAGAGACCCAGTACTTC. The genes are TRBV28 and TRBJ2-5, with 14 bases identical to TRBD2. CDR3 length: 18 amino acids. Germline CDR1 MDHEN, CDR2 SYDVKM. The J segment lost 4 bases and the V segment lost 4 bases, leaving 11 bases of the junction unmatched.

This rearrangement joins TRBV2 to TRBJ2-1; D is unclear. V dropped 6 bases and J dropped 4 bases, with 22 bases sitting between them. This CDR3 has 17 residues. CDR1 and CDR2 (germline): SNHLY, FYNNEI. The CDR3 DNA reads as TGTGCCAGCAGCTCCCCCGAGGCGACCTTGAGGTACAATGAGCAGTTCTTC. It translates to CASSSPEATLRYNEQFF.

The chain uses TRBV6-1 and TRBJ2-7; 10 nucleotides align to TRBD2. The CDR3 has 14 residues. The V segment lost 3 bases and the J segment 6 bases; nucleotides outside the gene matches: 5. The germline gives CDR1 MNHNS, CDR2 SASEGT. CDR3 DNA sequence: TGTGCCAGCAGTGATCGTAGCGGGAGGAGCGAGCAGTACTTC. Amino acid sequence: CASSDRSGRSEQYF.

The rearrangement links TRBV15 to TRBJ1-5; D call uncertain. This CDR3 is built from 16 residues. The V gene's germline CDR1 is LNHNV and CDR2 YYDKDF (reference sequence). V shed 6 bases and J shed 5 bases, with 20 bases lying between them. CDR3 in amino acids: CATSVLIRGIHQPQHF. CDR3 nucleotide sequence: TGTGCCACCAGTGTTCTTATTCGGGGTATCCATCAGCCCCAGCATTTT.

The chain carries TRBV7-9 and TRBJ2-1; D may be TRBD2 (6 bases). CDR1 and CDR2 from the germline V gene are SEHNR and FQNEAQ (reference sequence). This CDR3 contains 15 residues. V lost 1 base and J lost 6, with 13 bases in between. In DNA, the CDR3 is TGTGCCAGCAGCTTAGTATGGACTACTTTCAATGAGCAGTTCTTC. Protein: CASSLVWTTFNEQFF.

V usage is TRBV7-9 and J usage is TRBJ2-7, with D tentatively TRBD2 (6 bases). Germline V gene data show CDR1 as SEHNR and CDR2 as FQNEAQ (reference sequence). This CDR3 is 14 amino acids long. The V gene lost 1 base and the J gene lost 3 bases, with 10 bases spanning the gap. The chain's CDR3 is CASSLGPGDYEQYF. The CDR3 DNA reads TGTGCCAGCAGCTTAGGTCCGGGGGACTACGAGCAGTACTTC.

This chain uses TRBV6-6 with TRBJ2-7, with 9 bases aligning to TRBD2. The CDR3 totals 16 residues. Germline V gene lookup returns CDR1 MNHNY and CDR2 SVGAGI (reference sequence). The trim removed 6 bases at V and 2 bases at J, leaving 11 bases unmatched. The CDR3 is CASRNTASGKPYEQYF. The CDR3 DNA is TGTGCCAGCAGAAACACCGCTAGCGGGAAGCCCTACGAGCAGTACTTC.

CDR3 coding DNA: TGTGCCAGCAGTTTGGGACAAACTGGGGCCAACGTCCTGACTTTC. Amino acids: CASSLGQTGANVLTF. The chain is built from TRBV28 and TRBJ2-6, with D perhaps matching TRBD1 (6 bases). The CDR3 loop spans 15 amino acids. Per the germline V gene, CDR1 is MDHEN and CDR2 is SYDVKM. Trimming cost V 3 bases and J 2 bases, with 8 bases left between them.

J is TRBJ2-1 and V is TRBV29-1, with 8 positions matching TRBD2. CDR3 length: 15 amino acids. With V trimmed by 4 bases and J by 4 bases, 9 bases remained unmatched. CDR1 and CDR2 from the germline V gene are SQVTM and ANQGSEA. In DNA form, the CDR3 reads TGCAGCGTTGCACTCCAACTAGCGGATTACAATGAGCAGTTCTTC. It is translated as CSVALQLADYNEQFF.

The rearrangement joins TRBV4-3 to TRBJ1-3, with 8 bases lining up with TRBD1. The ends lost 11 bases at V and 0 bases at J; junction bases unmatched: 15. Germline lookup yields CDR1 LGHNA and CDR2 YSLEER. The CDR3 has 17 amino acids. Written as DNA, the CDR3 is TGCGCCGCGGGGGACAGGACCAAAGAAAGCTCTGGAAACACCATATATTTT. Protein: CAAGDRTKESSGNTIYF.

The chain carries TRBV2 and TRBJ2-6, with D possibly matching TRBD1 (5 bases). Per the germline V gene, CDR1 is SNHLY and CDR2 is FYNNEI. The V end lost 7 bases, the J end lost 1 base, and 11 bases lay between the germline ends. The CDR3 runs to 15 residues. The chain's CDR3 is CASISGSSGANVLTF. The CDR3 DNA follows: TGTGCCAGCATCTCAGGGTCTTCTGGGGCCAACGTCCTGACTTTC.

The chain combines TRBV7-2 with TRBJ2-6; 14 nucleotides agree with TRBD2. Germline lookup yields CDR1 SGHTA and CDR2 FQGNSA. The CDR3 totals 20 residues. The junction had 5 bases not matched to a gene; V was cut back by 0 bases and J by 1 base. The CDR3 coding sequence is TGTGCCAGCAGCTTAGCGGGACTAGCGGGGGCCAATTCTGGGGCCAACGTCCTGACTTTC. Its protein product is CASSLAGLAGANSGANVLTF.

V gene TRBV28 combines with J gene TRBJ1-1; 7 nucleotides agree with TRBD1. The trim removed 3 bases at V and 7 bases at J, leaving 17 bases unmatched. Germline values: CDR1 MDHEN, CDR2 SYDVKM. The CDR3 covers 17 residues. The CDR3: CASSFGGMTGNQGEAFF. DNA for the CDR3: TGTGCCAGCAGTTTCGGAGGAATGACAGGGAACCAGGGTGAAGCTTTCTTT.

The chain couples TRBV2 to TRBJ2-1; 8 positions match TRBD2. The CDR3 sequence is 15 residues long. Germline CDR1 and CDR2: SNHLY and FYNNEI. The ends lost 6 bases at V and 2 bases at J; junction bases unmatched: 6. The CDR3, as DNA: TGTGCCAGCAGGCAAACGGGAGGGACCTACAATGAGCAGTTCTTC. Translated, it gives CASRQTGGTYNEQFF.

The rearrangement links TRBV6-6 to TRBJ1-6; D might be TRBD1 (5 bases). Between the trimmed V and J ends, which lost 5 bases and 0 bases, there was a span of 11 bases. Looked up from germline, CDR1 is MNHNY and CDR2 is SVGAGI (reference sequence). The CDR3 has 16 amino acids. The CDR3 sequence: CASSKRGSSYNSPLHF. The CDR3 nucleotides are TGTGCCAGCAGTAAGAGGGGAAGCTCCTATAATTCACCCCTCCACTTT.

This chain connects TRBV7-9 to TRBJ1-2; no clear D gene. The CDR3 has 14 residues. Between the trimmed V and J ends, which lost 1 base and 8 bases, there was a span of 14 bases. The germline V gene encodes CDR1 SEHNR and CDR2 FQNEAQ (reference sequence). The CDR3 here is CASSLGKGTRGYTF. In nucleotides, the CDR3 is TGTGCCAGCAGCTTAGGAAAAGGTACGAGAGGCTACACCTTC.

The V and J genes are TRBV7-2 and TRBJ1-3; D is ambiguous. CDR3 length: 14 residues. In germline, CDR1 is SGHTA, CDR2 FQGNSA. The V gene lost 0 bases and the J gene lost 4 bases, with 7 bases spanning the gap. The CDR3 nucleotides read TGTGCCAGCAGCTTAGCGGTCAGGGGAAACACCATATATTTT. Translated: CASSLAVRGNTIYF.

The V call is TRBV11-2, the J call TRBJ2-3, with a possible D match to TRBD2 (6 bases). CDR1 is SGHAT, CDR2 FQNNGV, per germline. The V end was cut by 5 bases, the J end by 1 base, with 13 bases between. The CDR3 spans 15 residues. In nucleotides, the CDR3 is TGTGCCAGCAGCCTAAGACTAGATGGCACAGATACGCAGTATTTT. This translates into CASSLRLDGTDTQYF.

The chain employs TRBV28 and TRBJ2-1; D is possibly TRBD1 (6 bases). CDR3 length: 16 amino acids. V lost 4 bases and J lost 0, with 13 bases in between. Germline CDR1 reads MDHEN; CDR2 reads SYDVKM. The CDR3 region has the DNA TGTGCCAGCAGTTCGTCAGGGGCTCGCTCCTACAATGAGCAGTTCTTC. Amino acid sequence: CASSSSGARSYNEQFF.

CDR3 nucleotide sequence: TGTGCCAGTAGTGTCAGGGTTGAGCAGTTCTTC. As protein: CASSVRVEQFF. V is TRBV19 and J is TRBJ2-1, with a possible D match to TRBD1 (5 bases). The V end was cut by 5 bases, the J end by 9 bases, with 8 bases between. Germline loops: CDR1 LNHDA, CDR2 SQIVND (reference sequence). The CDR3 contains 11 residues.

The chain couples TRBV27 to TRBJ1-2; 8 bases are a match to TRBD1. The CDR3 is made up of 16 amino acids. Losses at the gene ends were 4 bases for V and 0 bases for J; bases not matched to a gene: 7. Germline values: CDR1 MNHEY, CDR2 SMNVEV (reference sequence). CDR3 sequence: CASSSGQARTNYGYTF. CDR3 nucleotides: TGTGCCAGCAGTTCGGGACAGGCGAGGACTAACTATGGCTACACCTTC.

The chain uses TRBV18 and TRBJ2-4; D may be TRBD1 or TRBD2 (5 bases each). This CDR3 contains 15 residues. Looked up from germline, CDR1 is KGHSH and CDR2 is LQKENI. Trimming stripped 7 bases from V and 1 base from J, with 14 bases between. CDR3 in amino acids: CASLDGGLAKNIQYF. The CDR3 coding sequence is TGTGCCAGCTTAGATGGGGGATTGGCCAAAAACATTCAGTACTTC.

The chain employs TRBV27 and TRBJ2-1, with TRBD2 matching 7 bases. The germline CDR1 and CDR2 sequences are MNHEY and SMNVEV (reference sequence). CDR3 length: 15 residues. J gave up 6 bases and V 8 bases, and 13 bases lay outside the gene matches. The CDR3: CASPPRLADFNEQFF. CDR3 DNA: TGTGCCAGCCCCCCCCGACTAGCAGATTTCAATGAGCAGTTCTTC.

This clone was counted once. J is TRBJ2-3 and V is TRBV7-8, with a tentative D call TRBD1 (6 bases). CDR3 length equals 15 residues. Germline V gene data show CDR1 as SGHVS and CDR2 as FQNEAQ. V was clipped by 1 base and J by 0 bases, with 8 bases between them. The CDR3 DNA reads TGTGCCAGCAGCTTAGAAGGGGGTAGCACAGATACGCAGTATTTT. It translates to CASSLEGGSTDTQYF.